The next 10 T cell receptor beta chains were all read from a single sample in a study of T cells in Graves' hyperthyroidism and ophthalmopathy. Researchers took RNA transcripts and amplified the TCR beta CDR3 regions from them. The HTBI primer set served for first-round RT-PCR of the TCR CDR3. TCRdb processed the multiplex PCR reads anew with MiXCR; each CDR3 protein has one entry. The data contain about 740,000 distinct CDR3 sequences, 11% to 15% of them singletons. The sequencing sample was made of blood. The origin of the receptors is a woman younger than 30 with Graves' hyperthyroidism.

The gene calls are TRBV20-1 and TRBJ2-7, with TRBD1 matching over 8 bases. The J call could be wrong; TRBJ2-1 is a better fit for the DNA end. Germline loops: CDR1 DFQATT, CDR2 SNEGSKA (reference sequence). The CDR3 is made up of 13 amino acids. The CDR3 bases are TGCAGTGCTACCGACAGGGGCGGGTACGAGCAGTTCTTC. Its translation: CSATDRGGYEQFF.

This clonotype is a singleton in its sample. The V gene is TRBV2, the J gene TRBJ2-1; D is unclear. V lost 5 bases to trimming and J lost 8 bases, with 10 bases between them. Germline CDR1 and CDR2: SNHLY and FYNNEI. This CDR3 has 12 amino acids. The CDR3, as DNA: TGTGCCAGCAGTTTTGCCGGCCATGAGCAGTTCTTC. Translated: CASSFAGHEQFF.

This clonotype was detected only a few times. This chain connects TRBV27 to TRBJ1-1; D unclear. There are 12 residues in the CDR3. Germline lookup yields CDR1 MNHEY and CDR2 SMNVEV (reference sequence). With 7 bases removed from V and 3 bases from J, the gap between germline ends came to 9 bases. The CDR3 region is CASMRAYTEAFF. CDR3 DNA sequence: TGTGCCAGCATGCGGGCCTACACTGAAGCTTTCTTT.

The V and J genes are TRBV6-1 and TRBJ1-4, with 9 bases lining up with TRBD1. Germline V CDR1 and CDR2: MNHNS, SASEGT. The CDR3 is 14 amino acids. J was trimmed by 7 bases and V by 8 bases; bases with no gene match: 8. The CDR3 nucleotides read TGTGCCAGCGATCCGGGACAGGGCGTTGAAAAACTGTTTTTT. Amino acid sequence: CASDPGQGVEKLFF.

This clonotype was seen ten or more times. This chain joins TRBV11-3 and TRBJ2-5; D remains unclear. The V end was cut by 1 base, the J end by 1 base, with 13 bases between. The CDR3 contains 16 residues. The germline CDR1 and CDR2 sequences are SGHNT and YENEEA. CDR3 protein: CASSLVGFEVQETQYF. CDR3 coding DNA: TGTGCCAGCAGCTTAGTGGGATTTGAAGTCCAAGAGACCCAGTACTTC.

In DNA, the CDR3 is TGTGCCAGCAGCTTAGGCGGCGGCCGGTCTGAAAAACTGTTTTTT. Its translation is CASSLGGGRSEKLFF. The chain has TRBV7-6 and TRBJ1-4, with unresolved D. CDR3 length equals 15 residues. Germline V gives CDR1 SGHVS, CDR2 FNYEAQ. V was cut by 1 base and J by 7 bases, with 13 bases left in between.

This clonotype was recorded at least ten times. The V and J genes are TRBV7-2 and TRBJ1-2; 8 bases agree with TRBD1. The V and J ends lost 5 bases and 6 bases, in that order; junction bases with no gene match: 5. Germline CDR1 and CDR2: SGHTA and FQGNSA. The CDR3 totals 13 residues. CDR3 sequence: CASSKDRDNGYTF. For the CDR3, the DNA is TGTGCCAGCAGCAAGGACAGGGACAATGGCTACACCTTC. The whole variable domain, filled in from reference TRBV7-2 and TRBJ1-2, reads GAGVSQSPSNKVTEKGKDVELRCDPISGHTALYWYRQSLGQGLEFLIYFQGNSAPDKSGLPSDRFSAERTGGSVSTLTIQRTQQEDSAVYLCASSKDRDNGYTFGSGTRLTVV.

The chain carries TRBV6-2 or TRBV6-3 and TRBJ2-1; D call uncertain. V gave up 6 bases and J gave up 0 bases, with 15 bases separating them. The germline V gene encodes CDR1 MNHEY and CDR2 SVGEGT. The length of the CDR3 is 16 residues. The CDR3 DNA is TGTGCCAGCAGACCGCCTCGTGGCGGCTCCTACAATGAGCAGTTCTTC. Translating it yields CASRPPRGGSYNEQFF.

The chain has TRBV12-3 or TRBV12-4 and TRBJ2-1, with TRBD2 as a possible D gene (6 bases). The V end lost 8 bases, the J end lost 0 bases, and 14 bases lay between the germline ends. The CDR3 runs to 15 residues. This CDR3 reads CASAQGGISYNEQFF. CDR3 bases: TGTGCCAGCGCTCAGGGCGGGATCTCCTACAATGAGCAGTTCTTC.

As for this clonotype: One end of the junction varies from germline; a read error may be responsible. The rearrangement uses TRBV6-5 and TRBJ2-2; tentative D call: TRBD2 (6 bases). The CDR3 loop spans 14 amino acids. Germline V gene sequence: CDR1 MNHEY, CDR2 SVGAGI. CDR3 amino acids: CASSTVGGTGELFF. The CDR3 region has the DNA TGCGCCAGCAGTACTGTCGGGGGCACCGGGGAGCTGTTTTTT.